One and the same sample provided the 10 T cell receptor beta chains below, sequenced in a study of cytomegalovirus exposure and HLA in healthy donors. PCR involved 60 Vbeta and 13 Jbeta primers. Repertoires were generated with immunoSEQ multiplex PCR, while TCRdb's copy carries only in-frame clones and drops some. The sample has 100,000 or so clones, about three quarters seen once. Sequencing was carried out using PBMCs. Source of these receptors: a male donor in good health and CMV-seronegative.

This clone was recorded only once. The chain uses TRBV14 and TRBJ1-2, with 8 nucleotides matching TRBD1. Germline trimming cut 4 bases from V and 4 bases from J; bases unmatched to any gene: 5. CDR1 SGHDN and CDR2 FVKESK come from the germline V gene. This CDR3 has 14 amino acids. CDR3 sequence reads: CASSRGQGGYGYTF. The CDR3 bases are TGTGCCAGCAGCCGAGGACAGGGAGGCTATGGCTACACCTTC. Filled out from reference TRBV14 and TRBJ1-2, the complete variable domain reads EAGVTQFPSHSVIEKGQTVTLRCDPISGHDNLYWYRRVMGKEIKFLLHFVKESKQDESGMPNNRFLAERTGGTYSTLKVQPAELEDSGVYFCASSRGQGGYGYTFGSGTRLTVV.

The chain uses TRBV7-2 and TRBJ2-1, with 10 bases identical to TRBD2. The germline V gene has CDR1 SGHTA and CDR2 FQGNSA. The CDR3 runs 16 residues. V lost 1 base, J lost 7 bases, and 7 bases stayed unmatched. The CDR3 nucleotides are TGTGCCAGCAGCTTAGTTAGTACAGCGGGAGGGAATGAGCAGTTCTTC. This sequence encodes CASSLVSTAGGNEQFF.

The rearrangement links TRBV2 to TRBJ1-5; the D is unclear. Germline CDR1 reads SNHLY; CDR2 reads FYNNEI. Trimming shortened V by 2 bases and J by 2 bases, and 7 bases separated the two germline ends. The CDR3 spans 14 residues. CDR3 protein: CASSESSGNQPQHF. CDR3 nucleotide sequence: TGTGCCAGCAGTGAATCCAGCGGCAATCAGCCCCAGCATTTT.

The table lists this clone with a few counts. In DNA form, the CDR3 reads TGTGCCACCGCCCCCAGTGCCGCCTACAATGAGCAGTTCTTC. Residues: CATAPSAAYNEQFF. V gene TRBV7-9 combines with J gene TRBJ2-1, with no clear D. CDR1 is SEHNR and CDR2 is FQNEAQ in the germline V gene (reference sequence). The V and J ends lost 10 bases and 2 bases respectively, with 15 bases between them. The CDR3 is 14 amino acids.

The chain couples TRBV4-2 to TRBJ2-7; 7 bases line up with TRBD2. CDR1 is LGHNA, CDR2 YNFKEQ, per germline. After removal of 4 bases from V and 1 base from J, the junction contained 10 bases not matched to a gene. CDR3 length equals 16 residues. CDR3 bases: TGTGCCAGCAGCCGAGGGGCGAGCGGGACGTCCTACGAGCAGTACTTC. Translated, it gives CASSRGASGTSYEQYF.

Only a few counts were recorded for this clone. This sequence joins TRBV5-4 and TRBJ2-5; 7 bases are a match to TRBD2. The CDR3 loop spans 15 amino acids. CDR1 SGHNT and CDR2 YYREEE come from the germline V gene (reference sequence). With V trimmed by 9 bases and J by 4 bases, 15 bases remained unmatched. CDR3 amino acids: CATADPSGGVETQYF. The DNA for the CDR3 is TGTGCCACCGCCGATCCTAGCGGAGGAGTAGAGACCCAGTACTTC.

The V gene is TRBV15, the J gene TRBJ2-5; TRBD1 might be the D (6 bases). V lost 1 base and J 0 bases, leaving 21 bases between the germline ends. This CDR3 comprises 19 residues. Germline V gene lookup returns CDR1 LNHNV and CDR2 YYDKDF (reference sequence). The CDR3 DNA follows: TGTGCCACCAGCAGAGTTTTATCAGGGGTGAGAGGGTACCAAGAGACCCAGTACTTC. Amino acids: CATSRVLSGVRGYQETQYF.

The chain joins TRBV4-2 to TRBJ2-2, with 9 bases aligning to TRBD2. The CDR3 sequence is 18 residues long. Germline V gene data show CDR1 as LGHNA and CDR2 as YNFKEQ. With 1 base clipped from V and 3 bases from J, the junction kept 9 bases outside the gene matches. CDR3 amino acids: CASSQASGLAEDTGELFF. Here the CDR3 DNA reads TGTGCCAGCAGCCAAGCCTCGGGACTAGCAGAGGACACCGGGGAGCTGTTTTTT.

The V gene is TRBV7-9, the J gene TRBJ2-1, with TRBD2 matching 12 bases. CDR3 length: 17 residues. The germline gives CDR1 SEHNR, CDR2 FQNEAQ (reference sequence). With 5 bases clipped from V and 5 bases from J, the junction kept 10 bases outside the gene matches. The DNA for the CDR3 is TGTGCCAGCAGCCTCCCGGGACTAGCGGGCCTAGACAATGAGCAGTTCTTC. It specifies CASSLPGLAGLDNEQFF.

The chain has TRBV27 and TRBJ2-2, with a possible D match to TRBD2 (5 bases). The CDR3 consists of 14 residues. Germline V gene data show CDR1 as MNHEY and CDR2 as SMNVEV (reference sequence). V dropped 4 bases and J dropped 3 bases, with 9 bases sitting between them. CDR3 in amino acids: CASSSRGYTGELFF. The CDR3 nucleotides are TGTGCCAGCAGTTCCCGGGGATACACCGGGGAGCTGTTTTTT.